These 2 T cell receptor beta chains came from one sample sequenced in a study of tumor-infiltrating lymphocytes in primary liver carcinoma (dated by TCRdb to about 2017). The sample was run on an Illumina HiSeq 2500. TCRbeta-specific cDNA was reverse-transcribed from 500 ng total RNA using a constant-region primer and ProtoScript II reverse transcriptase. Construction of the TCRbeta libraries relied on three nested rounds of multiplex PCR, following a slightly modified ARM-PCR procedure. Each of the first two PCR rounds ran for about 10 cycles using multiplex TRBV1-TRBV30 forward primers together with a Cbeta reverse primer. Through fastp at Q25 and MiXCR, TCRdb rebuilt clones from the public reads, retaining in-frame beta chains. Rows are unified per CDR3 protein, each entry keeping the most common DNA and genes. This sample holds 25,000 to 30,000 distinct CDR3 sequences; 75% to 80% were observed only once. The top ten clones comprise roughly half of the sample.

Total RNA and DNA were co-extracted from about 19-30 mg of bulk tissue with the AllPrep DNA/RNA mini kit, without cell sorting. Sequences were obtained from liver tumor tissue from sampling region 3. According to the study, the label for this sample's cell subset or site signals: tumor region T3, left-lateral pole. Receptors were obtained from a man aged 35 to 55 with primary liver carcinoma and hepatitis B virus infection.

About this clonotype itself: The junction does not match germline at one end; this may be a read error. The CDR3 is CASSRQLFNTTETQYF. DNA of the CDR3: TGTGCCAGCAGCCGACAACTCTTCAACACCACAGAAACGCAGTATTTT. V usage is TRBV11-2 and J usage is TRBJ2-3; no clear D gene. CDR1 and CDR2 from the germline V gene are SGHAT and FQNNGV. The CDR3 contains 16 residues.

This chain uses TRBV4-2 with TRBJ2-3, with 10 bases that match TRBD2. Germline-derived CDR1 and CDR2 are LGHNA and YNFKEQ. The ends lost 7 bases at V and 3 bases at J; junction bases unmatched: 16. This CDR3 has 18 amino acids. Here the CDR3 DNA reads TGTGCCAGCAATCAAGTGGTGCTTCTAGCGGGAGCGACAGATACGCAGTATTTT. Amino acid sequence: CASNQVVLLAGATDTQYF.